This TCR beta chain was recorded in a study of T cell changes during pregnancy in multiple sclerosis. Clones were sequenced by immunoSEQ multiplex PCR, and TCRdb holds only the in-frame ones, with some missing. The repertoire holds some 87,000 clones, roughly 96% seen once, with more than 1% in the top ten. CDR1 and CDR2 from the germline V gene are MNHNS and SASEGT. This CDR3 region has 11 residues. V was pared by 8 bases and J by 10 bases, with 14 bases between. The chain combines TRBV6-1 with TRBJ1-2, with TRBD1 as a possible D gene (6 bases). Material: peripheral blood, obtained in the second trimester of pregnancy. The TCR originated in a female donor with multiple sclerosis, enrolled in a pregnancy study. CDR3 loop: CASQRGQHYTF. The CDR3 nucleotides are TGTGCCAGCCAAAGGGGACAACACTACACCTTC.